The next 25 T cell receptor beta chains were all read from a single sample in a study of blood T cell repertoires in COVID-19. The method was immunoSEQ multiplex PCR; TCRdb's version includes in-frame clones alone and lacks a portion of them. Of some 190,000 clones listed, 86% are singletons. Sequencing used PBMCs or T cells enriched from blood (not recorded which). These receptor sequences come from a woman aged 40 to 55 in a cohort exposed to, infected with or recovered from COVID-19 (not recorded which).

The genes are TRBV7-9 and TRBJ1-3; D remains unclear. The germline V gene has CDR1 SEHNR and CDR2 FQNEAQ (reference sequence). The length of the CDR3 is 13 residues. V lost 5 bases, J lost 8 bases, and 13 bases lay in between. DNA for the CDR3: TGTGCCAGCAGCCTCTTGAGCGGGGACACCATATATTTT. Translation: CASSLLSGDTIYF.

This rearrangement joins TRBV7-9 to TRBJ1-2, with 9 bases lining up with TRBD1. Germline trimming cut 1 base from V and 2 bases from J; bases unmatched to any gene: 5. The CDR3 is 16 amino acids. Germline-derived CDR1 and CDR2 are SEHNR and FQNEAQ (reference sequence). The CDR3 sequence is CASSLEGDRANYGYTF. CDR3 nucleotide sequence: TGTGCCAGCAGCTTAGAAGGGGACAGGGCGAACTATGGCTACACCTTC.

The rearrangement links TRBV19 to TRBJ2-1; D uncertain. V gave up 3 bases and J gave up 14 bases, with 14 bases separating them. The germline CDR1 and CDR2 sequences are LNHDA and SQIVND (reference sequence). The CDR3 runs 12 residues. Written as DNA, the CDR3 is TGTGCCAGTAGTATTCTCGGTTCACCGGAGTTCTTC. Amino acids: CASSILGSPEFF.

This sequence joins TRBV27 and TRBJ1-5; 11 bases match TRBD1. Trimming cost V 10 bases and J 4 bases; bases outside gene matches: 9. Germline CDR1 MNHEY, CDR2 SMNVEV (reference sequence). The CDR3 has 15 amino acids. CDR3 DNA: TGTGCCACTAGGGTCGGGACAGGGGGGAATCAGCCCCAGCATTTT. Protein sequence: CATRVGTGGNQPQHF.

The chain is built from TRBV5-8 and TRBJ1-1; 8 bases fit TRBD1. V was clipped by 4 bases and J by 0 bases; unmatched bases: 5. Looked up from germline, CDR1 is SGHTS and CDR2 is YDEGEE. The CDR3 contains 15 residues. CDR3 bases: TGTGCCAGCAGCCGGACAGGGATCATGAACACTGAAGCTTTCTTT. As protein: CASSRTGIMNTEAFF.

This clone is a singleton in its sample. The chain couples TRBV15 to TRBJ2-3; TRBD1 agrees at 8 bases. CDR1 and CDR2 (germline): LNHNV, YYDKDF (reference sequence). CDR3 size: 15 residues. The V and J ends lost 0 bases and 4 bases, in that order; junction bases with no gene match: 3. The CDR3 nucleotides are TGTGCCACCAGCAGAGATCGACAGGGGCCAGATACGCAGTATTTT. Residues: CATSRDRQGPDTQYF. Using reference TRBV15 and TRBJ2-3 for the parts outside the CDR3, the full variable domain is DAMVIQNPRYQVTQFGKPVTLSCSQTLNHNVMYWYQQKSSQAPKLLFHYYDKDFNNEADTPDNFQSRRPNTSFCFLDIRSPGLGDTAMYLCATSRDRQGPDTQYFGPGTRLTVL.

Concerning this clone: The junction differs from germline at one of its ends, possibly a read error. The chain links TRBV7-6 to TRBJ1-6, with D tentatively TRBD1 (6 bases). The CDR3 sequence is 17 residues long. Germline V gives CDR1 SGHVS, CDR2 FNYEAQ. The CDR3 region is CASSLAYPGENNSPLHF. DNA for the CDR3: TGTGCCAGCAGCCTAGCTTATCCAGGGGAGAATAATTCACCCCTCCACTTT.

There are a few counts of this clone. V and J are TRBV4-1 and TRBJ1-3; weak D call: TRBD1 (6 bases). The V end was cut by 2 bases, the J end by 0 bases, with 14 bases between. This CDR3 spans 17 amino acids. CDR1 is MGHRA, CDR2 YSYEKL, per germline. As DNA, the CDR3 is TGCGCCAGCAGCCAAAGATTTACAGGGTACTCTGGAAACACCATATATTTT. Residues: CASSQRFTGYSGNTIYF.

This chain links TRBV13 with TRBJ2-5; 10 bases align to TRBD2. CDR1 is PRHDT and CDR2 is FYEKMQ in the germline V gene (reference sequence). After removal of 5 bases from V and 4 bases from J, the junction contained 10 bases not matched to a gene. This CDR3 spans 16 amino acids. This chain's CDR3 is CASSQRSGGVGETQYF. The CDR3 bases are TGTGCCAGCAGCCAGCGGAGCGGGGGGGTGGGAGAGACCCAGTACTTC.

This sequence joins TRBV5-5 and TRBJ1-5; 8 bases are a match to TRBD1. Germline V CDR1 and CDR2: SGHKS, YYEKEE (reference sequence). This CDR3 spans 15 amino acids. V gave up 2 bases and J gave up 5 bases; unmatched junction bases: 6. The DNA of the CDR3 is TGTGCCAGCAGCTTTAGGACAGGGAGGGATCAGCCCCAGCATTTT. Translated: CASSFRTGRDQPQHF.

The chain joins TRBV19 to TRBJ2-5; the D gene is possibly TRBD1 (7 bases). CDR1 is LNHDA, CDR2 SQIVND, per germline (reference sequence). The CDR3 totals 15 residues. Trimming cost V 5 bases and J 5 bases, with 18 bases left between them. CDR3 in DNA: TGTGCCAGTAGTTGGACAGGAGGGTTCCGGGAGACCCAGTACTTC. Protein product: CASSWTGGFRETQYF.

CDR3 residues: CASSFGQGDYGYTF. The CDR3, as DNA: TGTGCCAGCAGCTTTGGACAGGGTGACTATGGCTACACCTTC. The chain recombines TRBV7-9 with TRBJ1-2; 8 nucleotides line up with TRBD1. The CDR3 spans 14 residues. Germline V gives CDR1 SEHNR, CDR2 FQNEAQ (reference sequence). V lost 3 bases, J lost 3 bases, and 3 bases stayed unmatched.

The chain links TRBV6-5 to TRBJ1-6, with 9 nucleotides matching TRBD1. CDR1 MNHEY and CDR2 SVGAGI come from the germline V gene. The CDR3 totals 14 residues. Trimming removed 2 bases from V and 9 bases from J; junction bases left unmatched: 2. CDR3 amino acids: CASSYGTGSSPLHF. CDR3 coding DNA: TGTGCCAGCAGTTACGGGACAGGGAGTTCACCCCTCCACTTT.

The chain joins TRBV2 to TRBJ2-5, with D maybe TRBD1 (6 bases). This CDR3 contains 13 residues. V lost 6 bases and J 1 base, leaving 9 bases between the germline ends. CDR1 and CDR2 (germline): SNHLY, FYNNEI. For the CDR3, the DNA is TGTGCCAGCAGCGTCAGGGGCCAAGAGACCCAGTACTTC. Its protein is CASSVRGQETQYF.

This clone was detected once. This sequence joins TRBV27 and TRBJ2-1, with 8 bases matching TRBD2. The CDR3 has 16 amino acids. The V gene's germline CDR1 is MNHEY and CDR2 SMNVEV (reference sequence). V was clipped by 0 bases and J by 3 bases; unmatched bases: 4. CDR3 in DNA: TGTGCCAGCAGTTTATCTAGCGGGGACCTCTACAATGAGCAGTTCTTC. This translates into CASSLSSGDLYNEQFF.

The chain uses TRBV6-5 and TRBJ2-2, with 14 bases lining up with TRBD2. The CDR3 sequence is 15 residues long. Germline-derived CDR1 and CDR2 are MNHEY and SVGAGI. Germline trimming cut 6 bases from V and 5 bases from J; bases unmatched to any gene: 2. The CDR3 region is CASRRLAGGTGELFF. CDR3 nucleotides: TGTGCCAGCAGGCGACTAGCGGGGGGGACCGGGGAGCTGTTTTTT.

The chain carries TRBV13 and TRBJ1-6; tentative D call: TRBD1 (5 bases). Germline V lookup: CDR1 PRHDT, CDR2 FYEKMQ (reference sequence). This CDR3 is built from 13 residues. With 4 bases removed from V and 8 bases from J, the gap between germline ends came to 9 bases. The CDR3 DNA sequence: TGTGCCAGCAGCTCAGGGACTCATTCACCCCTCCACTTT. It specifies CASSSGTHSPLHF.

The rearrangement uses TRBV9 and TRBJ1-2; TRBD1 matches at 10 bases. This CDR3 spans 16 amino acids. The V gene end was trimmed by 0 bases and the J gene end by 3 bases; junction bases not matched to a gene: 5. Germline CDR1 SGDLS, CDR2 YYNGEE. The CDR3 loop is CASSVGGTGEDYGYTF. Written as DNA, the CDR3 is TGTGCCAGCAGCGTAGGGGGGACAGGGGAGGACTATGGCTACACCTTC.

The chain uses TRBV10-3 and TRBJ1-2, with 8 bases fitting TRBD1. Germline CDR1 ENHRY, CDR2 SYGVKD. The V gene end was trimmed by 6 bases and the J gene end by 5 bases; junction bases not matched to a gene: 11. This CDR3 has 15 amino acids. CDR3 nucleotides: TGTGCCATCAGACCTGACAGGGGACCCTTTTATGGCTACACCTTC. This translates into CAIRPDRGPFYGYTF.

This clone was seen only a few times. This sequence joins TRBV5-6 and TRBJ2-7; possible D gene TRBD1, 5 bases. V lost 0 bases to trimming and J lost 1 base, with 8 bases between them. The CDR3 runs to 14 residues. Germline assignment: CDR1 SGHDT and CDR2 YYEEEE. CDR3 in amino acids: CASSLGQGSYEQYF. The CDR3 bases are TGTGCCAGCAGCTTGGGGCAGGGATCCTACGAGCAGTACTTC.

V is TRBV7-6 and J is TRBJ1-4, with 12 positions matching TRBD1. Looked up from germline, CDR1 is SGHVS and CDR2 is FNYEAQ. V dropped 5 bases and J dropped 2; count of bases not matched to a gene: 15. The CDR3 is made up of 20 amino acids. This CDR3 reads CASSPWEGTGGAPTNEKLFF. Written as DNA, the CDR3 is TGTGCCAGCAGCCCTTGGGAAGGGACAGGGGGCGCCCCGACTAATGAAAAACTGTTTTTT.

This chain links TRBV10-2 with TRBJ2-7; 10 bases align to TRBD1. V trimming: 2 bases; J trimming: 4 bases; junction bases outside the gene matches: 2. In germline, CDR1 is WSHSY, CDR2 SAAADI. This CDR3 comprises 14 residues. CDR3 in amino acids: CASSEGTGVYEQYF. The CDR3 nucleotides read TGCGCCAGCAGTGAGGGGACAGGGGTTTACGAGCAGTACTTC.

The table lists this clone with a few counts. This sequence joins TRBV11-2 and TRBJ2-2; 7 bases match TRBD1. Germline V gives CDR1 SGHAT, CDR2 FQNNGV. V was pared by 3 bases and J by 1 base, with 11 bases of the junction left unmatched. CDR3 length: 18 residues. The DNA of the CDR3 is TGTGCCAGCAGCTTGGGGCACAACAGGGGTGGGAACACCGGGGAGCTGTTTTTT. Translating it yields CASSLGHNRGGNTGELFF.

The chain has TRBV6-5 and TRBJ1-5; D is unclear. Trimming shortened V by 8 bases and J by 9 bases, and 20 bases separated the two germline ends. CDR3 length: 14 amino acids. The V gene's germline CDR1 is MNHEY and CDR2 SVGAGI. The CDR3 bases are TGTGCCAGCTCCTACTCAGGATTCAGTAGGCCCCAGCATTTT. This gives the protein CASSYSGFSRPQHF.

The CDR3 protein is CASSPGHVETQYF. CDR3 nucleotides: TGTGCCAGCAGCCCAGGACACGTGGAGACCCAGTACTTC. V and J are TRBV13 and TRBJ2-5, with D possibly matching TRBD1 (5 bases). The germline V gene has CDR1 PRHDT and CDR2 FYEKMQ (reference sequence). The CDR3 is made up of 13 amino acids. The V end was cut by 5 bases, the J end by 5 bases, with 12 bases between.